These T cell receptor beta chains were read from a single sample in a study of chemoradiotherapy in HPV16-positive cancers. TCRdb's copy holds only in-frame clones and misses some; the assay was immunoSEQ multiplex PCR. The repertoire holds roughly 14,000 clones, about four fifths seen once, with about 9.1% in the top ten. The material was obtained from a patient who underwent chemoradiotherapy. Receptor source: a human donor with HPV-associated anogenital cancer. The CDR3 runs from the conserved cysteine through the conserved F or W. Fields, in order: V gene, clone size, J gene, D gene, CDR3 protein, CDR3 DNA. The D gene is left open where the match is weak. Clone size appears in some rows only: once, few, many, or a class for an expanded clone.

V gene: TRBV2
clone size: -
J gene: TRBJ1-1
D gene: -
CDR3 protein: CASIPGMNTEAFF
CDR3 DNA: TGTGCCAGCATTCCGGGTATGAACACTGAAGCTTTCTTT

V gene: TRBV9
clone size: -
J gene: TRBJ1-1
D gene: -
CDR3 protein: CASSGAGNTEAFF
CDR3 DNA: TGTGCCAGCAGCGGGGCTGGGAACACTGAAGCTTTCTTT

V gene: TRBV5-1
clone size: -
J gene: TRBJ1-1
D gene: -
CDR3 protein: CASSRTENTEAFF
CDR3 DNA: TGCGCCAGCAGCAGGACGGAGAACACTGAAGCTTTCTTT

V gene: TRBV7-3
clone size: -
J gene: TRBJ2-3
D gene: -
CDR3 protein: CASSLIPVGLTTDTQYF
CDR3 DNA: TGTGCCAGCAGCTTAATTCCCGTGGGACTTACCACAGATACGCAGTATTTT

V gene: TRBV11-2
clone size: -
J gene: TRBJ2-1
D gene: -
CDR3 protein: CASSLVTAEQFF
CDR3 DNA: TGTGCCAGCAGCTTGGTGACCGCCGAGCAGTTCTTC

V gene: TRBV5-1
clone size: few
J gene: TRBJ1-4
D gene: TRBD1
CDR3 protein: CASSWQGVEREKLFF
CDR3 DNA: TGCGCCAGCAGCTGGCAGGGGGTTGAGAGGGAAAAACTGTTTTTT

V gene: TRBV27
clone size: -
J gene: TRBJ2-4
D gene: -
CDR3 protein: CASSLSIVAKNIQYF
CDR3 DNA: TGTGCCAGCAGTTTATCGATTGTAGCCAAAAACATTCAGTACTTC

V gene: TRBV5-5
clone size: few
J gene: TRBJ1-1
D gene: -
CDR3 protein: CASSHQDTEAFF
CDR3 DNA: TGTGCCAGCAGCCATCAGGACACTGAAGCTTTCTTT

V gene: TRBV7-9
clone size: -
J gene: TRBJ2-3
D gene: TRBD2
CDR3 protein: CASSPSRTSEQYF
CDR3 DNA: TGTGCCAGCAGCCCCTCCCGGACTAGCGAGCAGTATTTT

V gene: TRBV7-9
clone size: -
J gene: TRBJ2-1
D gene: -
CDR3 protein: CASSSPSMTREQFF
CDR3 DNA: TGTGCCAGCAGCTCCCCGAGTATGACTCGTGAGCAGTTCTTC

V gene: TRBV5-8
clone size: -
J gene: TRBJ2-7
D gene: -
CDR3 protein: CASSGYKDEQYF
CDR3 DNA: TGTGCCAGCAGCGGATACAAGGACGAGCAGTACTTC

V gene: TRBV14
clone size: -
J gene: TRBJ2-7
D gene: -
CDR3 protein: CASSQAREPYEQYF
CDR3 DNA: TGTGCCAGCAGCCAAGCCAGGGAACCTTATGAGCAGTACTTC

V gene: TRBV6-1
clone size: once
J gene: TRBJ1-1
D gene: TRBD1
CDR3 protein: CASSEAVTGSTEAFF
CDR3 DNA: TGTGCCAGCAGTGAAGCTGTGACAGGGAGTACTGAAGCTTTCTTT

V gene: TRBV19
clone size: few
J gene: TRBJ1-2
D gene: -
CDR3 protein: CASSPQLSYGYTF
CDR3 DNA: TGTGCCAGTAGTCCCCAGTTGAGCTATGGCTACACCTTC

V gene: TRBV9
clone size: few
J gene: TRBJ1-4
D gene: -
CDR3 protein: CASSFSRGENEKLFF
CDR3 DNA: TGTGCCAGCAGCTTTTCAAGGGGGGAGAATGAAAAACTGTTTTTT

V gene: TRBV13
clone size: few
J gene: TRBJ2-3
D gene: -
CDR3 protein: CASSLRSASTDTQYF
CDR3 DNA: TGTGCCAGCAGCTTACGGAGCGCTTCAACAGATACGCAGTATTTT

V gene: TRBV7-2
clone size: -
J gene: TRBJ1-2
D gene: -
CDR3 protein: CASSLAPGLNYGYTF
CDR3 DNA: TGTGCCAGCAGCTTAGCGCCAGGGCTTAACTATGGCTACACCTTC

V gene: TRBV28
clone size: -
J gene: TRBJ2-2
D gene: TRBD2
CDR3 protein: CASSPLGLAGRTGELFF
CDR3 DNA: TGTGCCAGCAGCCCCCTAGGATTAGCGGGGAGAACCGGGGAGCTGTTTTTT

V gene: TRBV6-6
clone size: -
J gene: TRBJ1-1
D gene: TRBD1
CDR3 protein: CASRIGTGGVRAFF
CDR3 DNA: TGTGCCAGCAGGATCGGGACAGGGGGCGTTCGAGCTTTCTTT

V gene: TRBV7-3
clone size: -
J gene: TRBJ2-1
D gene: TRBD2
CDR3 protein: CASSSTTETSDQPNEQFF
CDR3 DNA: TGTGCCAGCAGCTCTACCACCGAGACTAGCGACCAACCTAATGAGCAGTTCTTC

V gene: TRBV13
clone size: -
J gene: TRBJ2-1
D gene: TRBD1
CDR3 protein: CASSSIRGTGGNQQFF
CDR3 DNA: TGTGCCAGCAGCTCCATCCGTGGGACAGGGGGCAACCAGCAGTTCTTC

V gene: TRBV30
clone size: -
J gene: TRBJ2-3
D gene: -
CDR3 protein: CAWSRVADTQYF
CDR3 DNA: TGTGCCTGGTCCAGGGTGGCAGATACGCAGTATTTT

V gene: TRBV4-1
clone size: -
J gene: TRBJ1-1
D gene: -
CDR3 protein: CASSQGTQNTEAFF
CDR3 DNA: TGCGCCAGCAGCCAAGGGACACAGAACACTGAAGCTTTCTTT

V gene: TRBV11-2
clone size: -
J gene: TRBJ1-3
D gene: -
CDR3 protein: CASSLDRHGGNTIYF
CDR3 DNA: TGTGCCAGCAGCTTAGATCGTCACGGCGGAAACACCATATATTTT

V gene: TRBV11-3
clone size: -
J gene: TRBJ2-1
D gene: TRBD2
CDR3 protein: CASSSGRYEQFF
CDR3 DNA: TGTGCCAGCAGTAGCGGGAGATATGAGCAGTTCTTC

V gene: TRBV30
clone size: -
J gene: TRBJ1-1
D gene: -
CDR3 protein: CAWSTSVLWAMNTEAFF
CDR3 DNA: TGTGCCTGGAGTACCTCCGTCCTGTGGGCGATGAACACTGAAGCTTTCTTT

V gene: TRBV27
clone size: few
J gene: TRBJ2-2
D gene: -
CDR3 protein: CASTRLWASANTGELFF
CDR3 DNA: TGTGCCAGCACTAGACTTTGGGCTAGCGCGAACACCGGGGAGCTGTTTTTT

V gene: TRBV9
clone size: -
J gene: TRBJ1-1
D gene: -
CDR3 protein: CASSPITTGKTEAFF
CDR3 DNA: TGTGCCAGCAGCCCAATTACAACAGGGAAAACTGAAGCTTTCTTT

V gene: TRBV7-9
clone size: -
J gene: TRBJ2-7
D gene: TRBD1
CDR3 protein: CASSAWTGRYEQYF
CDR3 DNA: TGTGCCAGCAGCGCTTGGACAGGGAGGTACGAGCAGTACTTC

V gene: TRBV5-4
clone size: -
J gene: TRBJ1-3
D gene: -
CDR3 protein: CASSLSGAGPGNTIYF
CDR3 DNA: TGTGCCAGCAGCTTGAGTGGGGCAGGGCCTGGAAACACCATATATTTT

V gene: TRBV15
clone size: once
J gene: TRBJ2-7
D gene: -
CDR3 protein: CATSRDIVRGIPYEQYF
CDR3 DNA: TGTGCCACCAGCAGAGATATAGTCAGAGGGATCCCCTACGAGCAGTACTTC

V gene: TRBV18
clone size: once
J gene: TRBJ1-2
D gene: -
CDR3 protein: CASSPTGAGDYGYIF
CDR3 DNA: TGTGCCAGCTCACCGACAGGCGCCGGGGACTATGGCTACATCTTC

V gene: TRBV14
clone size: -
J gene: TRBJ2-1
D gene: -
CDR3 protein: CASSRDFYNEQFF
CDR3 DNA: TGTGCCAGCAGTAGGGACTTCTACAATGAGCAGTTCTTC

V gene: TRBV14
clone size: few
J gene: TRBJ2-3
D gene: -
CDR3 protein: CASSQWGVGTDTQYF
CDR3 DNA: TGTGCCAGCAGCCAATGGGGAGTAGGCACAGATACGCAGTATTTT

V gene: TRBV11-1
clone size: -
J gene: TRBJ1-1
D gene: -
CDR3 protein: CASSSRSWDTEAFF
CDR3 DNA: TGTGCCAGCAGCTCCAGGTCGTGGGACACTGAAGCTTTCTTT

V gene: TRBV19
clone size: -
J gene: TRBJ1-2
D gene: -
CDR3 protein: CASSIPPASLNGYTF
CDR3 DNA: TGTGCCAGTAGTATACCTCCGGCGAGTTTAAACGGCTACACCTTC

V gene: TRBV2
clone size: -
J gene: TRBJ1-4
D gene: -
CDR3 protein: CASSGQDNEKLFF
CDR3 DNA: TGTGCCAGCAGTGGGCAGGATAATGAAAAACTGTTTTTT

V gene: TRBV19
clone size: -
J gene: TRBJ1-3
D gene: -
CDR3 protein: CASSIAPAFFSGNTIYF
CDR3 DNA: TGTGCCAGTAGTATAGCCCCAGCCTTTTTCTCTGGAAACACCATATATTTT

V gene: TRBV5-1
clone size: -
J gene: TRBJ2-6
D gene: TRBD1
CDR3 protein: CASSSTGGGNVLTF
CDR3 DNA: TGCGCCAGCAGCTCCACAGGGGGAGGCAACGTCCTGACTTTC

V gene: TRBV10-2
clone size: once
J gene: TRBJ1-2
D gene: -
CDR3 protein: CASSEGTYGYTF
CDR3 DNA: TGCGCCAGCAGTGAAGGCACCTATGGCTACACCTTC

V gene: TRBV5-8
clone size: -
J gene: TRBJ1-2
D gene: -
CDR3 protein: CASGRDYGYTF
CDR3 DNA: TGTGCCAGCGGTCGGGACTATGGCTACACCTTC

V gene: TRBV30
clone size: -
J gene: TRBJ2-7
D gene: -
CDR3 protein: CAWSVSYEQYF
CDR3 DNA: TGTGCCTGGAGCGTTTCCTACGAGCAGTACTTC

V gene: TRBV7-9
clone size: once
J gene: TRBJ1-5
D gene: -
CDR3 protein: CASGGGSSGAGNQPQHF
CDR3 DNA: TGTGCCAGCGGGGGGGGAAGTTCGGGGGCAGGCAATCAGCCCCAGCATTTT

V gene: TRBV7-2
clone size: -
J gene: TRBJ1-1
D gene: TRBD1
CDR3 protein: CASSLGQGKTEAFF
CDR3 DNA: TGTGCCAGCAGCTTGGGACAGGGTAAGACTGAAGCTTTCTTT

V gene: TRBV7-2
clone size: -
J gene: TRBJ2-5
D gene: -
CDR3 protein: CASSRRGREGLGTQYF
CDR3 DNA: TGTGCCAGCAGCCGCAGGGGGCGGGAGGGCCTAGGGACCCAGTACTTC

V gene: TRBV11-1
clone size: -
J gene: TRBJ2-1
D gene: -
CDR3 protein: CASSLRPARSYNEQFF
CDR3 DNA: TGTGCCAGCAGCTTAAGGCCAGCTAGGTCCTACAATGAGCAGTTCTTC

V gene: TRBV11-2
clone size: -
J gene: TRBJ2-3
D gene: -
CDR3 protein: CASSLALLFTDTQYF
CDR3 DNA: TGTGCCAGCAGCTTGGCTCTCCTCTTCACAGATACGCAGTATTTT

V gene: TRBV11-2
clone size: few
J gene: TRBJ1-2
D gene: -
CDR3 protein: CASSLGDYGYTF
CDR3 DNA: TGTGCCAGCAGCTTAGGAGACTATGGCTACACCTTC

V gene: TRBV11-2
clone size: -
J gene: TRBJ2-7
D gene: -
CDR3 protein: CASSFGGAYEQYF
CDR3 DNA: TGTGCCAGCAGCTTTGGCGGCGCCTACGAGCAGTACTTC

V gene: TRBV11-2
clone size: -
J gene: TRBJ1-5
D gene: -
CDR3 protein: CASSHTGSNQPQHF
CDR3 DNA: TGTGCCAGCAGCCACACGGGGAGTAATCAGCCCCAGCATTTT

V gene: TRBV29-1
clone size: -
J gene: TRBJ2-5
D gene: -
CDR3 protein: CSVVGRQETQYF
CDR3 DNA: TGCAGCGTTGTTGGGAGACAAGAGACCCAGTACTTC

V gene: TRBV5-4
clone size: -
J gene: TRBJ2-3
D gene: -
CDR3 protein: CASSLGERPDTQYF
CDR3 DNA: TGTGCCAGCAGCTTGGGGGAGCGGCCAGATACGCAGTATTTT

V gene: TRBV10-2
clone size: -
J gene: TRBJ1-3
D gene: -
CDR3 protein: CASSVQAGGNTIYF
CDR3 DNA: TGCGCCAGCAGTGTCCAGGCCGGGGGAAACACCATATATTTT